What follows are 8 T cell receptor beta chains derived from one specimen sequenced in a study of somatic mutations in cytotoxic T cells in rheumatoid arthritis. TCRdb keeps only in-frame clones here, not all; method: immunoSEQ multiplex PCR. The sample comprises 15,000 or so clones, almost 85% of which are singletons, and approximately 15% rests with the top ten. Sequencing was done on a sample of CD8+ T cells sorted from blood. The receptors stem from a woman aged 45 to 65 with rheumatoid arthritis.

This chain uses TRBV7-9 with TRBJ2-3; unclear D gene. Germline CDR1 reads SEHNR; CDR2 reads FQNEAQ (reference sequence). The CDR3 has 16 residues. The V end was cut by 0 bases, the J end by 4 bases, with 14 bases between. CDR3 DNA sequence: TGTGCCAGCAGCTTAGCCCCAGGACCGCAAGCAGATACGCAGTATTTT. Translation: CASSLAPGPQADTQYF.

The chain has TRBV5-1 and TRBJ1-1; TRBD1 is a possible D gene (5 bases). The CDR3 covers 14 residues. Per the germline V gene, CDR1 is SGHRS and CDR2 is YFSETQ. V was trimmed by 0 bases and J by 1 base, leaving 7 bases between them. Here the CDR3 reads CASSLAGPNTEAFF. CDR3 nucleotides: TGCGCCAGCAGCTTGGCAGGGCCGAACACTGAAGCTTTCTTT.

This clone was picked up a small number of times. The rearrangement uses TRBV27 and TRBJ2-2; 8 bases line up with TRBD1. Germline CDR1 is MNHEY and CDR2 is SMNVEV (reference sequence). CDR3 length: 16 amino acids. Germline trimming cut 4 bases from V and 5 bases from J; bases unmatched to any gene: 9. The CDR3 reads CASSSPTGAGTGELFF. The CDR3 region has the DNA TGTGCCAGCAGTTCCCCGACAGGGGCGGGGACCGGGGAGCTGTTTTTT.

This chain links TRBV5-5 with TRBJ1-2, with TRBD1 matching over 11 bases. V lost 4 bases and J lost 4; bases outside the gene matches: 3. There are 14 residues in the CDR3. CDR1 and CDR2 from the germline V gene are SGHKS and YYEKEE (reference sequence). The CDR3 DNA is TGTGCCAGCAGCCTCGGGACAGGGGGCTATGGCTACACCTTC. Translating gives CASSLGTGGYGYTF.

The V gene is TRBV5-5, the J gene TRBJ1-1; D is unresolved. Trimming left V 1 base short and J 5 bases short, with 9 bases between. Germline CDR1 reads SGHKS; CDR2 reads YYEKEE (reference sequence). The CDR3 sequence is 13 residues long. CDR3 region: CASSLRRETEAFF. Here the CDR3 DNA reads TGTGCCAGCAGCTTGCGCCGGGAAACTGAAGCTTTCTTT. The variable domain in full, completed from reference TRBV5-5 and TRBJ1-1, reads DAGVTQSPTHLIKTRGQQVTLRCSPISGHKSVSWYQQVLGQGPQFIFQYYEKEERGRGNFPDRFSARQFPNYSSELNVNALLLGDSALYLCASSLRRETEAFFGQGTRLTVV.

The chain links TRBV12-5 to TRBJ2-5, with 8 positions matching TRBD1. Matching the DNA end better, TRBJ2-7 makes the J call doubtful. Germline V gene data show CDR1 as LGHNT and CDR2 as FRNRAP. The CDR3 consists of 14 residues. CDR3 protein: CASGNRGEAYEQYF. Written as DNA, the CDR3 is TGTGCTAGTGGGAACAGGGGGGAAGCCTACGAGCAGTACTTC.

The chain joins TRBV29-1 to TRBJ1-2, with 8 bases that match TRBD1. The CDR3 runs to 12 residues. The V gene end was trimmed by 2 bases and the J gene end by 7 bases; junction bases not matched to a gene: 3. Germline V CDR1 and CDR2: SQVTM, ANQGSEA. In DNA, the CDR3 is TGCAGCGTTGAAAGACAGGGGCTTGGCTACACCTTC. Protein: CSVERQGLGYTF.

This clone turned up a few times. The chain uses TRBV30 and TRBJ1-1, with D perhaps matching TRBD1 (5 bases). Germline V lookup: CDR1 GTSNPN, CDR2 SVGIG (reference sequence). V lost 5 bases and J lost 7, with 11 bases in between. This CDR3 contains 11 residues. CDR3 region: CAWLRGVEAFF. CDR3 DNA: TGTGCCTGGCTGAGAGGGGTTGAAGCTTTCTTT.